This T cell receptor beta chain stems from a study of T-cell reconstitution after alpha-beta-depleted transplantation in children. Unique molecular identifiers featured in how the TCRbeta library was prepared. TCRdb re-analysed the PCR reads in MiXCR, keeping a single row per CDR3 protein. The sample yields more than 85,000 distinct CDR3 sequences, around 5.9% seen once. Study-wide points: The origin of high day-60 TCRbeta diversity in some patients lay in surviving recipient T cells and thymic progenitors. Several hundred expanded graft clones reportedly were the source of alpha-beta T cells about two months after transplant. Newly made T cells mostly supplied T-cell counts and diversity one year after transplant.

This CDR3 has 12 amino acids. V was shortened by 3 bases and J by 2 bases, with 5 bases between the two germline ends. Details on this clonotype: The antigen is not known.

Here the sequenced sample was PBMCs, mostly from graft donor cells, taken 60 days after TCRalphabeta/CD19-depleted stem cell transplant. The source is a female patient aged 2-15 years who had a stem cell transplant for Fanconi anemia, so the T cells may come from the graft donor. This chain connects TRBV12-3 or TRBV12-4 to TRBJ2-7; the D is unclear. CDR3 protein: CASSFIAYEQYF. The CDR3 nucleotides read TGTGCCAGCAGTTTTATAGCCTACGAGCAGTACTTC.